The T cell receptor (beta chain) under discussion was sequenced for a study of blood T cell repertoires in COVID-19. Trimming pared 3 bases from V and 8 bases from J, leaving 19 bases between. The germline V gene has CDR1 LNHNV and CDR2 YYDKDF (reference sequence). CDR3 size: 16 residues. Some clones are missing from TCRdb's copy, which holds only in-frame ones; the method was immunoSEQ multiplex PCR. The sample carries 130,000 or so clones, about 82% recorded once. The chain is built from TRBV15 and TRBJ1-4, with D maybe TRBD1 (6 bases). Sequenced input: peripheral blood. This TCR derives from a man aged 60 to 75 with active or convalescent COVID-19. CDR3 sequence reads: CATSSSVQGGEEKLFF. For the CDR3, the DNA is TGTGCCACCAGCAGTAGCGTCCAAGGGGGGGAAGAAAAACTGTTTTTT.